This TCR beta chain stems from a study of shared clonotypes between healthy human individuals (dated by TCRdb to 2020 to 2022). For context, the study as a whole: A couple of women and a few men aged 18 to 49 years were included in the cohort. Per donor, three plates each were used for CD4 naive and CD4 memory, two for CD8 naive, and one for CD8 memory. To estimate repertoire size and how much clonotype sharing occurs between individuals, the study deeply sequenced the blood TCR repertoires of 4 to 6 healthy adults. To increase sequencing depth and limit assay-specific biases, different laboratories used diverse techniques to prepare libraries and sequence TCR repertoires. Per donor, leukapheresis produced somewhere between about 0.94 and 9.5 billion PBMCs. Points the paper makes about the study in general: The small number of donors limited the genetic and exposure-history diversity represented. Even with the large sequencing depth, rarefaction of the sorted-subset datasets indicated that sequencing was incomplete. Estimated clonotype richness was generally larger for naive than for memory subsets. Only blood was sampled, and tissue TCR repertoires likely differ from those in blood. Compared with non-shared clonotypes, the clonotypes found in all four sorted-subset donors had higher generation probabilities. When a few donors were compared, the shared fraction of clonotypes was around 5% for naive CD4, more than 3% for naive CD8, 2% to 2.5% for memory CD4, and around 0.37% for memory CD8. Based on pairwise subsampling, the degree of clonotype sharing among donors was expected to be affected by sequencing depth.

As to this clone: Its antigen specificity is not known. Base qualities are missing; no much larger clone stands one base away.

For the CD8 naive samples, CD45RO-negative cells were positively selected for CCR7, yielding a CD45RA+CCR7+ population from which TemRA cells were excluded. Healthy HIV-negative adults with no recently reported acute infections or vaccinations were included as donors. Every donor was a Caucasian adult residing in Nashville, Tennessee, USA. Blood was obtained by leukapheresis, after which PBMCs were separated by Ficoll-Histopaque density gradient centrifugation and cryopreserved in liquid nitrogen vapor phase. Analytical flow cytometry was used to check the purity and quantity of each magnetically sorted T cell population. Genomic DNA was isolated from every sorted fraction and measured by UV absorbance on a Nanodrop 2000c. TCR CDR3 regions were amplified from genomic DNA by multiplex PCR using the deep immunoSEQ assay. Extracted genomic DNA from each cell subset was spread evenly across all wells of several immunoSEQ 96-well plates, with each plate serving as a replicate. For sorted subsets, approximately 200 ng of genomic DNA, equivalent to roughly 33,000 T cell genomes, went into each replicate PCR. The purified libraries were quantified using a Qubit 3.0 fluorometer, sized with a Bioanalyzer 2100, and then quantified again using the KAPA Library Quantification kit. A separate single-read 150-cycle Illumina NextSeq 550 flow cell was used to sequence each immunoSEQ 96-well plate. Turning to the authors' computational methods: Because only junctional sequences without quality scores were contained in the immunoSEQ output, filtering matching that applied to full-length reads could not be performed. Sequences were annotated with PyIR, a Python wrapper for IgBLAST v1.9, and V/J genes and CDR3 were assigned using IMGT germline references. Reads were removed for weak V/J assignments (E-value above 1e-6), missing CDR3, stop codons, out-of-frame junctions, or ambiguous translated residues. A V3J clonotype was defined by an identical inferred V gene, J gene, and CDR3 amino acid sequence. Percentage overlap between repertoires was computed as shared unique clonotypes divided by the size of the smaller repertoire. Repertoire richness was assessed with RTK rarefaction, the Chao1 estimator, and Recon v2.1 estimates of unobserved clonotypes. For all TCRbeta clonotypes obtained by the gDNA method from a few donors, generation probabilities were computed with OLGA. TCRdb holds this immuneACCESS table with in-frame rearrangements only. Some clones are missing; in checked studies, unresolved V genes explain under half, and the rest has no known cause. V, J and clone size derive from that table, while D and trimming were established from the DNA sequence. Across this sample there are hundreds of thousands of clones, with approximately 95% seen only once. The ten top clones hold over 0.1% of the sample.

The CDR3, cysteine through phenylalanine, is 15 amino acids long. The kept DNA is CDR3 alone, 45 bases in frame from the first base. CDR1 and CDR2, looked up from the germline V gene (reference sequence), are MNHEY and SMNVEV. The V end loses 1 base and the J end loses 5 bases, and a stretch of 12 bases separates them. Sequencing was done on a sample of naive CD8+ T cells sorted from blood. The cell subset or site label on this specimen signifies: CD45RA+CCR7+. This clonotype was obtained from a woman aged 25 to 45 in good health. This sequence uses TRBV27 and TRBJ2-1; the D gene is perhaps TRBD2, from 5 matching bases. CDR3 reads: CASSLLAGGDNEQFF. In nucleotide form, the sequence is TGTGCCAGCAGTTTATTGGCAGGAGGAGACAATGAGCAGTTCTTC.